The 18 T cell receptor beta chains below come from one sample, sequenced in a study of T cells expressing NK-cell markers. Following a re-call of the 5' RACE reads, TCRdb has one entry per CDR3 protein and lacks DNA. The data include 400,000 to 450,000 distinct CDR3 sequences; the top ten clones carry 7.3%. What was sequenced was blood T cells: a sorted CD56 or NKG2C T cell subset, CD4+ or CD8+ T cells, or bulk PBMC T cells (not recorded which). Source of these receptors: a woman between 18 and 75 years old in good health.

The gene calls are TRBV5-1 and TRBJ2-7. The CDR3 runs to 11 residues. Germline V CDR1 and CDR2: SGHRS, YFSETQ. This chain's CDR3 is CASSLESEQYF. Looking up the rest from reference TRBV5-1 and TRBJ2-7 gives the full variable domain: KAGVTQTPRYLIKTRGQQVTLSCSPISGHRSVSWYQQTPGQGLQFLFEYFSETQRNKGNFPGRFSGRQFSNSRSEMNVSTLELGDSALYLCASSLESEQYFGPGTRLTVT.

The J gene is TRBJ2-3, the V gene TRBV3-1; no DNA is available, so the TRBD2 call from TCRdb remains unchecked. This CDR3 is 16 amino acids long. CDR1 LGHDT and CDR2 YNNKEL come from the germline V gene (reference sequence). The CDR3: CASSTIGGLREDTQYF.

The rearrangement joins TRBV5-5 to TRBJ2-2; TCRdb indicates TRBD1, and absent DNA this call remains unverified. Germline V gene lookup returns CDR1 SGHKS and CDR2 YYEKEE (reference sequence). The length of the CDR3 is 18 residues. The CDR3 region is CASSPLGGRGINTGELFF.

This chain joins TRBV20-1 and TRBJ1-1; checking the TCRdb D call of TRBD1 is not possible without DNA. The CDR3 is made up of 14 amino acids. From germline, CDR1 is DFQATT and CDR2 SNEGSKA (reference sequence). CDR3 in amino acids: CSAPPDRLNTEAFF.

This chain's CDR3 is CASSLGLPETQYF. The rearrangement joins TRBV7-2 to TRBJ2-5. CDR1 is SGHTA, CDR2 FQGNSA, per germline. The CDR3 length is 13 residues.

V usage is TRBV5-6 and J usage is TRBJ2-1; TCRdb's D gene call, TRBD2, goes unchecked for lack of DNA. The CDR3 runs to 14 residues. CDR1 and CDR2 from the germline V gene are SGHDT and YYEEEE. CDR3 amino acids: CATRTGSSYNEQFF.

This rearrangement joins TRBV19 to TRBJ1-5. The germline V gene has CDR1 LNHDA and CDR2 SQIVND (reference sequence). This CDR3 spans 13 amino acids. CDR3: CATSSWGYQPQHF.

The CDR3: CSARDGAASGNTIYF. V gene TRBV20-1 combines with J gene TRBJ1-3. CDR3 size: 15 residues. Germline CDR1 DFQATT, CDR2 SNEGSKA (reference sequence).

The CDR3 sequence is CASSHREFGELFF. The gene calls are TRBV6-6 and TRBJ2-2; checking the TCRdb D call of TRBD2 is not possible without DNA. The CDR3 is made up of 13 amino acids. CDR1 is MNHNY and CDR2 is SVGAGI in the germline V gene (reference sequence).

The chain employs TRBV4-3 and TRBJ2-3; TCRdb's assignment of TRBD2 cannot be checked, as there is no DNA. The CDR3 has 17 residues. The germline gives CDR1 LGHNA, CDR2 YSLEER. The CDR3 protein is CASSPGETSGIPDTQYF.

The genes are TRBV7-9 and TRBJ1-4; without DNA, the TCRdb call of TRBD1 cannot be checked. The germline gives CDR1 SEHNR, CDR2 FQNEAQ (reference sequence). This CDR3 is 16 amino acids long. CDR3 sequence reads: CASSPGDRSTNEKLFF.

The genes are TRBV7-2 and TRBJ2-5; TCRdb proposes TRBD1, but this gene call is untestable without DNA. This CDR3 is 17 amino acids long. Per germline, CDR1 SGHTA and CDR2 FQGNSA. Here the CDR3 reads CASIPGTGPFGGGTQYF.

V gene TRBV20-1 combines with J gene TRBJ1-1. CDR1 and CDR2 from the germline V gene are DFQATT and SNEGSKA (reference sequence). The CDR3 is 14 amino acids. CDR3 amino acids: CSASGQKMNTEAFF.

The V gene is TRBV10-3, the J gene TRBJ1-2; TCRdb's D gene call, TRBD1, goes unchecked for lack of DNA. The CDR3 is made up of 14 amino acids. CDR1 and CDR2 (germline): ENHRY, SYGVKD. This CDR3 is CAISEDSRLYGYTF.

The CDR3 reads CASSQEVRGAEAFF. The chain employs TRBV14 and TRBJ1-1; checking the TCRdb D call of TRBD1 is not possible without DNA. The CDR3 extends over 14 amino acids. The V gene's germline CDR1 is SGHDN and CDR2 FVKESK. Variable domain in full (rest from reference TRBV14 and TRBJ1-1): EAGVTQFPSHSVIEKGQTVTLRCDPISGHDNLYWYRRVMGKEIKFLLHFVKESKQDESGMPNNRFLAERTGGTYSTLKVQPAELEDSGVYFCASSQEVRGAEAFFGQGTRLTVV.

The V gene is TRBV7-2, the J gene TRBJ1-2; TCRdb's D call of TRBD1 is untestable without DNA. The CDR3 is 13 amino acids. Germline V gene lookup returns CDR1 SGHTA and CDR2 FQGNSA. CDR3: CASSLARVYGYTF.

The chain joins TRBV3-1 to TRBJ1-2; there is no DNA to check the TCRdb D call of TRBD1. The CDR3 is 13 amino acids. Germline V lookup: CDR1 LGHDT, CDR2 YNNKEL (reference sequence). The CDR3 loop is CASRKTENYGYTF.

The V call is TRBV7-2, the J call TRBJ2-3; the D call of TRBD2 rests on TCRdb alone, since no DNA is present to check it. Germline V gene sequence: CDR1 SGHTA, CDR2 FQGNSA. This CDR3 has 17 amino acids. CDR3 in amino acids: CASSLAPGLAGVDTQYF.